This TCR beta chain originates from a study of blood T cells in healthy people across ages. On this clonotype: Its specificity is not known.

Using a J-beta primer mix together with a sample-barcoded 5' primer, a second PCR was run for roughly 6 to 12 cycles. A minimum of 3 million CDR3-containing paired-end reads was obtained for each sample. A single record per CDR3 protein comes from TCRdb applying MiXCR to the 5' RACE reads. Here the sample spans fewer than 900,000 distinct CDR3 sequences, 35% to 45% being singletons. Findings and caveats of the study: Age advanced and TCR beta diversity per million T cells fell, roughly linearly. The study regarded diversity estimates from one million T cells as underestimates.

Per the germline V gene, CDR1 is SGHRS and CDR2 is YFSETQ. The V and J ends lost 5 bases and 4 bases, in that order; junction bases with no gene match: 2. The CDR3 spans 14 residues. The chain couples TRBV5-1 to TRBJ2-2, with 10 positions matching TRBD1. Sequencing input: blood. The sequence derives from a woman aged 55-69 years in good health. In DNA, the CDR3 is TGCGCCAGCAGGCGGGACAGGGGCACCGGGGAGCTGTTTTTT. Its protein product is CASRRDRGTGELFF.